A selection of T cell receptor beta chains follows, all from one sample in a study of cytomegalovirus exposure and HLA in healthy donors. The assay was immunoSEQ multiplex PCR, and TCRdb's table has in-frame clones only and misses some. The sample has some 170,000 clones, over 85% seen once; the top ten hold 4% to 5%. The source material was PBMCs. All receptors derive from a man between 18 and 35 years old in good health and CMV-seropositive. Each CDR3 is given with its conserved first and last residue. The D gene is left open where the match is weak. Some rows have no size entry. The others give once, few or many, or a class for an expanded clone.

clone_size	d_call	j_call	v_call	cdr3_aa	cdr3_nt
few	NA	TRBJ2-2	TRBV5-6	CASSPSPGELFF	TGTGCCAGCAGTCCTTCCCCCGGGGAGCTGTTTTTT
NA	TRBD2	TRBJ2-7	TRBV6-5	CASSSTSGGSYEQYF	TGTGCCAGCAGTTCAACTAGCGGGGGATCCTACGAGCAGTACTTC
NA	NA	TRBJ2-7	TRBV15	CATSFKADSSYEQYF	TGTGCCACCAGCTTTAAAGCGGACAGCTCCTACGAGCAGTACTTC
NA	NA	TRBJ2-7	TRBV13	CASSLGPSEQYF	TGTGCCAGCAGCTTAGGCCCCTCCGAGCAGTACTTC
NA	NA	TRBJ2-2	TRBV19	CASSIGRERLTGELFF	TGTGCCAGTAGTATAGGACGGGAAAGACTCACCGGGGAGCTGTTTTTT
NA	TRBD1	TRBJ1-1	TRBV6-5	CASSSPPTGDTEAFF	TGTGCCAGCAGCTCACCCCCGACAGGGGACACTGAAGCTTTCTTT
NA	TRBD2	TRBJ2-1	TRBV5-1	CASSPPLAGEVNEQFF	TGCGCCAGCAGCCCGCCTCTAGCGGGAGAGGTTAATGAGCAGTTCTTC
NA	TRBD2	TRBJ2-2	TRBV7-9	CASSLAGGTGELFF	TGTGCCAGCAGCCTAGCGGGAGGCACCGGGGAGCTGTTTTTT
NA	TRBD2	TRBJ2-1	TRBV5-4	CASSPPAGSGDEQFF	TGTGCCAGCAGCCCACCAGCGGGATCTGGCGATGAGCAGTTCTTC
NA	NA	TRBJ2-7	TRBV7-3	CASSLTSAGVDEQYF	TGTGCCAGCAGCTTAACGTCGGCAGGGGTGGACGAGCAGTACTTC
NA	TRBD1	TRBJ1-3	TRBV9	CASSEKGQGAGNTIYF	TGTGCCAGCAGCGAAAAGGGACAGGGAGCCGGAAACACCATATATTTT
NA	TRBD2	TRBJ2-7	TRBV28	CASSSGLAGVYEQYF	TGTGCCAGCAGTTCAGGACTAGCGGGAGTCTACGAGCAGTACTTC
NA	TRBD2	TRBJ2-7	TRBV7-8	CASSRQSAGGGFSSYEQYF	TGTGCCAGCAGCCGACAAAGTGCCGGGGGGGGGTTTAGCTCCTACGAGCAGTACTTC
NA	TRBD2	TRBJ2-3	TRBV27	CASSLQVPTSSFTDTQYF	TGTGCCAGCAGTTTACAGGTACCGACTAGCTCTTTCACAGATACGCAGTATTTT
many	TRBD1	TRBJ2-5	TRBV7-7	CASSLGRTGGKETQYF	TGTGCTAGCAGCTTAGGCCGGACAGGGGGAAAAGAGACCCAGTACTTC
NA	TRBD2	TRBJ2-3	TRBV28	CASSPGLAGGIDTQYF	TGTGCCAGCAGTCCCGGACTAGCGGGAGGCATAGATACGCAGTATTTT
NA	NA	TRBJ1-1	TRBV5-5	CASSLNAGAYTEAFF	TGTGCCAGCAGCTTGAATGCGGGGGCGTACACTGAAGCTTTCTTT
NA	TRBD1	TRBJ2-7	TRBV7-9	CASSLGTAGNEQYF	TGTGCCAGCAGCCTAGGGACAGCCGGGAACGAGCAGTACTTC
NA	NA	TRBJ1-2	TRBV7-6	CASSQDSYGYTF	TGTGCCAGCAGCCAGGACAGCTATGGCTACACCTTC
NA	TRBD2	TRBJ2-1	TRBV6-1	CASSELAGTTPYNEQFF	TGTGCCAGCAGTGAACTAGCGGGAACGACCCCGTACAATGAGCAGTTCTTC
NA	TRBD1	TRBJ1-3	TRBV6-5	CASSYSGTGVGNTIYF	TGTGCCAGCAGTTACTCCGGGACAGGGGTAGGAAACACCATATATTTT
NA	TRBD1	TRBJ2-3	TRBV2	CASSGQGTDTQYF	TGTGCCAGCAGCGGACAGGGGACAGATACGCAGTATTTT
NA	TRBD1	TRBJ1-2	TRBV7-3	CASSLTGQESYGYTF	TGTGCCAGCAGCTTAACGGGACAGGAAAGCTATGGCTACACCTTC
NA	NA	TRBJ2-7	TRBV7-9	CASMDSTAYEQYF	TGTGCCAGCATGGACAGCACCGCCTACGAGCAGTACTTC
NA	NA	TRBJ2-5	TRBV18	CASSSGLQETQYF	TGTGCCAGCTCCTCGGGACTCCAAGAGACCCAGTACTTC
once	NA	TRBJ2-7	TRBV4-1	CASSQGSPYEQYF	TGCGCCAGCAGCCAAGGTAGTCCCTACGAGCAGTACTTC
NA	NA	TRBJ1-1	TRBV27	CASKSRVGSNTEAFF	TGTGCCAGCAAAAGTCGGGTCGGCTCGAACACTGAAGCTTTCTTT
NA	TRBD2	TRBJ2-3	TRBV2	CASRPLAGGSGRADADTQYF	TGTGCCAGCAGACCCCTAGCGGGGGGTAGCGGGAGGGCCGATGCAGATACGCAGTATTTT
NA	TRBD1	TRBJ1-3	TRBV4-1	CASSPRQGSGNTIYF	TGCGCCAGCAGCCCCCGACAGGGCTCTGGAAACACCATATATTTT
NA	NA	TRBJ2-3	TRBV7-9	CASTLQGRTDTQYF	TGTGCCAGCACCTTGCAGGGCCGTACAGATACGCAGTATTTT
NA	NA	TRBJ2-2	TRBV4-2	CASSVRTPQGTGELFF	TGTGCCAGCAGCGTTCGGACCCCCCAGGGCACCGGGGAGCTGTTTTTT
NA	NA	TRBJ2-1	TRBV9	CASSVVRDSYNEQFF	TGTGCCAGCAGCGTAGTTCGGGACTCCTACAATGAGCAGTTCTTC
NA	TRBD1	TRBJ1-5	TRBV7-9	CASSLEWDRGSDQPQHF	TGTGCCAGCAGCTTAGAATGGGACAGGGGTTCCGATCAGCCCCAGCATTTT
NA	NA	TRBJ2-1	TRBV6-4	CASSDSGASSYNEQFF	TGTGCCAGCAGTGACTCTGGAGCTAGCTCCTACAATGAGCAGTTCTTC
NA	TRBD2	TRBJ2-7	TRBV27	CASSPSGGFWEQYF	TGTGCCAGCAGTCCTAGCGGGGGTTTTTGGGAGCAGTACTTC
NA	TRBD1	TRBJ1-2	TRBV5-5	CASSVAGTENYGYTF	TGTGCCAGCAGCGTAGCCGGGACAGAGAACTATGGCTACACCTTC
NA	TRBD2	TRBJ2-1	TRBV2	CASSAIGTRLDNEQFF	TGTGCCAGCAGTGCCATAGGGACTAGACTGGACAATGAGCAGTTCTTC
NA	NA	TRBJ2-5	TRBV25-1	CASSEYSSLPETQYF	TGTGCCAGCAGTGAATATAGCTCTCTTCCGGAGACCCAGTACTTC
NA	TRBD1	TRBJ1-1	TRBV5-4	CASSWGDSLNTEAFF	TGTGCCAGCAGCTGGGGGGACAGTCTGAACACTGAAGCTTTCTTT
NA	NA	TRBJ2-5	TRBV10-3	CAISEINFQETQYF	TGTGCCATCAGTGAGATCAATTTCCAAGAGACCCAGTACTTC
NA	TRBD2	TRBJ2-1	TRBV7-3	CASSLNQASGRYNEQFF	TGTGCCAGCAGCTTAAACCAGGCTAGCGGGAGGTACAATGAGCAGTTCTTC
NA	TRBD1	TRBJ2-2	TRBV7-3	CASRQAGGANTGELFF	TGTGCCAGCAGGCAAGCAGGGGGCGCGAACACCGGGGAGCTGTTTTTT